A few counts support the clone carrying this TCR beta chain. This entry comes from a study of blood T cell repertoires in COVID-19. At the level of the study: COVID-19 samples, acute and convalescent, were from the United States, Italy and Spain. The analysed material was cDNA or gDNA that came from T cells, B-cell-depleted T cells, or PBMCs.

Germline lookup yields CDR1 KGHSH and CDR2 LQKENI. The CDR3 is 14 residues long. With 3 bases removed from V and 4 bases from J, the gap between germline ends came to 13 bases. Methods used by the authors: Estimates of nucleated cell counts were drawn from the amplification of reference gene primers. Profiled with immunoSEQ multiplex PCR; TCRdb holds only in-frame clones, not every one. V, J and clone size are taken as reported in that table, and D and trimming were inferred from the DNA itself. The data contain around 47,000 clones, 55% to 75% of them singletons. The sample was peripheral blood. The TCR was taken from an elderly man with acute or convalescent COVID-19. The rearrangement links TRBV18 to TRBJ2-7, with a weak D call TRBD1 (6 bases). CDR3 coding DNA: TGTGCCAGCTCACCCGCAGGGGCAGGATACGAGCAGTACTTC. Its protein is CASSPAGAGYEQYF. Using reference TRBV18 and TRBJ2-7 for the parts outside the CDR3, the full variable domain is NAGVMQNPRHLVRRRGQEARLRCSPMKGHSHVYWYRQLPEEGLKFMVYLQKENIIDESGMPKERFSAEFPKEGPSILRIQQVVRGDSAAYFCASSPAGAGYEQYFGPGTRLTVT.